The clone carrying this T cell receptor (beta chain) was counted many times. The antigen is unknown. The record originates from a study of CD8 T cells in ankylosing spondylitis. Deletions cut 4 bases from V and 5 bases from J, with 17 bases between. The CDR3 spans 15 residues. Germline values: CDR1 SGDLS, CDR2 YYNGEE. Library preparation for TCR beta used quantitative 5'-RACE with molecular barcodes. Using its own MiXCR run on the 5' RACE reads, TCRdb lists one record per CDR3 protein. The sample includes some 240,000 distinct CDR3 sequences, under 20% seen only once; the top ten take roughly 34%. Whole-study findings and limits: Disease-associated clones were reportedly significantly overrepresented in matched ankylosing spondylitis synovial fluid. Disease-linked clones proved CD8+ and comparatively uncommon in peripheral blood.

The chain links TRBV9 to TRBJ2-3, with D perhaps matching TRBD1 or TRBD2 (6 bases each). The sequenced sample was blood, either unsorted or a sorted T cell fraction (not recorded which). This clonotype was obtained from a male donor with ankylosing spondylitis or in good health (not recorded which). The CDR3 here is CASSPRGAWVDTQYF. As DNA, the CDR3 is TGTGCCAGCAGCCCTAGGGGGGCTTGGGTAGATACGCAGTATTTT.